A selection of T cell receptor beta chains follows, all from one sample in a study of cytomegalovirus exposure and HLA in healthy donors. Using immunoSEQ multiplex PCR, the repertoire was profiled, and TCRdb retains in-frame clones only, with some absent. The sample includes some 150,000 clones, almost 85% seen only once; the top ten take roughly 3.2%. The sequenced sample was PBMCs. The origin of the receptors is a man in his late teens or twenties in good health and CMV-seropositive. The CDR3 runs from the conserved cysteine through the conserved F or W. The order of the fields is V gene, J gene, CDR3 protein.

V gene: TRBV2; J gene: -; CDR3 protein: CASSETGDYEQYF
V gene: TRBV7-8; J gene: TRBJ1-1; CDR3 protein: CASSLLGGNTEAFF
V gene: TRBV7-6; J gene: TRBJ2-7; CDR3 protein: CASSLSGGEQYF
V gene: TRBV2; J gene: TRBJ2-1; CDR3 protein: CASRTGEIGEQFF
V gene: TRBV19; J gene: TRBJ2-1; CDR3 protein: CASSIDGVSRYNEQFF
V gene: TRBV4-1; J gene: TRBJ2-3; CDR3 protein: CASSQERSGSIADTQYF
V gene: TRBV4-1; J gene: TRBJ1-1; CDR3 protein: CASSQETGGWEAFF
V gene: TRBV6-6; J gene: TRBJ2-5; CDR3 protein: CASSYLLGQGGTQYF
V gene: TRBV6-5; J gene: TRBJ1-4; CDR3 protein: CASRTPGMELFF
V gene: TRBV2; J gene: TRBJ1-5; CDR3 protein: CASSEERTNQPQHF
V gene: TRBV6-5; J gene: TRBJ2-1; CDR3 protein: CASGTSGNSYNEQFF
V gene: TRBV7-9; J gene: TRBJ1-2; CDR3 protein: CASSHVNNNHYGYTF
V gene: TRBV5-4; J gene: TRBJ2-7; CDR3 protein: CASSLERYEQYF
V gene: TRBV5-1; J gene: TRBJ1-3; CDR3 protein: CASRRWGVDAGNTIYF
V gene: TRBV7-9; J gene: TRBJ2-2; CDR3 protein: CASSPPAGKNTGELFF
V gene: TRBV19; J gene: TRBJ2-2; CDR3 protein: CASTLWAGNTGELFF
V gene: TRBV6-5; J gene: TRBJ2-1; CDR3 protein: CASMRRERTYNEQFF
V gene: TRBV9; J gene: TRBJ2-1; CDR3 protein: CASSKQSLDNEQFF
V gene: TRBV5-6; J gene: TRBJ1-2; CDR3 protein: CASTSDDGNYGYTF
V gene: TRBV11-2; J gene: TRBJ2-7; CDR3 protein: CASSVAGTGVTYEQYF
V gene: TRBV27; J gene: TRBJ1-2; CDR3 protein: CASSDRPLSYGYTF
V gene: TRBV29-1; J gene: TRBJ2-1; CDR3 protein: CSVVGTGGSYNEQFF
V gene: TRBV5-1; J gene: TRBJ1-3; CDR3 protein: CASSLTTARNTIYF
V gene: TRBV6-5; J gene: TRBJ1-4; CDR3 protein: CASSLRGEKLFF
V gene: TRBV6-5; J gene: TRBJ2-2; CDR3 protein: CASSFITGELFF
V gene: TRBV7-3; J gene: TRBJ2-1; CDR3 protein: CASSLQGSSYNEQFF
V gene: TRBV4-1; J gene: TRBJ1-1; CDR3 protein: CASSKVTGTGGTEAFF
V gene: TRBV5-1; J gene: TRBJ2-1; CDR3 protein: CASSSGLAVNNEQFF